The rows below give T cell receptor beta chains drawn from one sample of a study of blood T cell repertoires in COVID-19. The method was immunoSEQ multiplex PCR; TCRdb's version includes in-frame clones alone and lacks a portion of them. The data hold over 200,000 clones, with 84% observed a single time. Sequencing was done on a sample of PBMCs or T cells enriched from blood (not recorded which). Source of these receptors: a middle-aged woman who had recovered from COVID-19. Each CDR3 is given without its conserved first and last residue. D genes are given only for firm matches.

>TRBJ2-7|NA|TRBV7-2
ASSLRWGGEQY
>TRBJ2-2|TRBD2|TRBV5-5
ASSRALLAATGELF
>TRBJ1-2|NA|TRBV2
ASSEEGKYGYT
>TRBJ1-3|NA|TRBV5-1
ASSEQGSGNTIY
>TRBJ1-2|NA|TRBV9
ASSVGSYGYT
>TRBJ2-1|NA|TRBV4-2
ASSQIRGRNNEQF
>TRBJ2-5|TRBD1|TRBV18
ASSPLQGEETQY
>TRBJ2-7|NA|TRBV2
ASSALAYEQY
>TRBJ1-3|NA|TRBV13
ASSSVSGNTIY
>TRBJ2-1|TRBD1|TRBV19
ASRDRDGNNEQF
>TRBJ1-3|NA|TRBV3-1/TRBV3-2
ASHSGNTIY
>TRBJ1-4|NA|TRBV7-6
ASSSLGTLTNEKLF
>TRBJ2-3|NA|TRBV9
ASSPRGSFDTQY
>TRBJ2-5|NA|TRBV6-1
ASSESGGYQETQY
>TRBJ1-1|NA|TRBV11-3
ASSSNRQYNTEAF
>TRBJ2-2|TRBD2|TRBV14
ASSPRLAGLNTGELF
>TRBJ2-4|NA|TRBV2
ASSEAGSAGNIQY
>TRBJ2-2|TRBD1|TRBV4-2
ASSQKGQGSPGELF
>TRBJ1-3|NA|TRBV7-2
ASSPDSGNTIY
>TRBJ1-2|NA|TRBV12-5
ASGQGGGYT
>TRBJ2-7|TRBD2|TRBV5-5
ASSLGLAGGGYEQY
>TRBJ2-7|TRBD2|TRBV3-1/TRBV3-2
ASSQLPGLEKQY
>TRBJ2-1|NA|TRBV30
AWSARYNEQF
>TRBJ1-3|NA|TRBV7-2
ASSLGWVELGNTIY